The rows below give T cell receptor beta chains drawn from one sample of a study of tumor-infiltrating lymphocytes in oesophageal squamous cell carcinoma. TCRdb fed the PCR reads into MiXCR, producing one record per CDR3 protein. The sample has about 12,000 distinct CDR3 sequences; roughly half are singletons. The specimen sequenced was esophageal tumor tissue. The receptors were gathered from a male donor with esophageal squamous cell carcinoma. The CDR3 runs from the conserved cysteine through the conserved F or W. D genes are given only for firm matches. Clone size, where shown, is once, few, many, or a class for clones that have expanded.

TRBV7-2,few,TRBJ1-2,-,CASSKRGFGYTF,TGTGCCAGCAGCAAGAGGGGTTTTGGCTACACCTTC
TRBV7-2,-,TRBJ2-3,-,CASSQNGRTDTQYF,TGTGCCAGCAGCCAAAACGGGAGAACAGATACGCAGTATTTT
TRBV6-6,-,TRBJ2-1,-,CASSSRVQTYNEQFF,TGTGCCAGCAGCAGCAGGGTTCAAACCTACAATGAGCAGTTCTTC
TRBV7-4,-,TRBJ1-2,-,CASSFTAYGYTF,TGTGCCAGCAGCTTTACAGCCTATGGCTACACCTTC
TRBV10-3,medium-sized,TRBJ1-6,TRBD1,CAIRTGTENSPLHF,TGTGCCATCAGGACCGGGACAGAAAATTCACCCCTCCACTTT
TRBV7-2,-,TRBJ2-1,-,CASSLDSGPYNEQFF,TGTGCCAGCAGCTTAGACAGCGGACCCTACAATGAGCAGTTCTTC
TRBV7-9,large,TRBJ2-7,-,CASSHRDTLAEQYF,TGTGCCAGCAGCCACCGGGACACCCTCGCCGAGCAGTACTTC
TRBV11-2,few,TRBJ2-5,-,CASSLWEVSQETQYF,TGTGCCAGCAGCTTATGGGAGGTCAGCCAGGAGACCCAGTACTTC
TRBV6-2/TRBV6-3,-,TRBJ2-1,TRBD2,CASSDDLGIYSTSAQDNEQFF,TGTGCCAGCAGTGATGATCTAGGGATCTACTCCACTAGCGCACAAGACAATGAGCAGTTCTTC
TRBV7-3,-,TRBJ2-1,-,CASQGLEGGNEQFF,TGTGCCAGCCAAGGGCTAGAAGGGGGCAATGAGCAGTTCTTC
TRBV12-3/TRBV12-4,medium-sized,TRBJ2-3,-,CASKMGGTDTQYF,TGTGCCAGCAAGATGGGTGGCACAGATACGCAGTATTTT
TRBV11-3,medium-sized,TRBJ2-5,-,CASSREEETQYF,TGTGCCAGCAGTCGCGAGGAAGAGACCCAGTACTTC
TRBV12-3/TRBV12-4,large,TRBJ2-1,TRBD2,CASSLARQLAGEQFF,TGTGCCAGCAGTTTAGCGCGGCAACTAGCGGGGGAGCAGTTCTTC
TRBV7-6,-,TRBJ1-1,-,CASSLARHTEAFF,TGTGCTAGCAGCTTAGCGCGGCACACTGAAGCTTTCTTT
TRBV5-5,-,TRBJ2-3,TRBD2,CASSVLSGGADTQYF,TGTGCCAGCAGCGTCTTGAGTGGGGGGGCAGATACGCAGTATTTT
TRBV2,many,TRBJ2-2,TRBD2,CASSFTSGSKANTGELFF,TGTGCCAGCAGTTTCACTAGCGGGAGTAAGGCGAACACCGGGGAGCTGTTTTTT
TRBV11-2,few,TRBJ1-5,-,CASSLDREPRPQHF,TGTGCCAGCAGCTTAGACCGCGAGCCTCGGCCCCAGCATTTT
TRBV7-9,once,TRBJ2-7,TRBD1,CASSPFGQGRIEQYF,TGTGCCAGCAGCCCGTTCGGACAGGGGAGGATCGAGCAGTACTTC
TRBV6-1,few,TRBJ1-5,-,CASSRDRSNQPQHF,TGTGCCAGCAGTCGCGACAGATCCAATCAGCCCCAGCATTTT
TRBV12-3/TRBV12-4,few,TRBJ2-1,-,CASKTGNEQFF,TGTGCCAGCAAAACGGGTAATGAGCAGTTCTTC
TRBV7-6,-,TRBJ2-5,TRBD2,CASSVGLAGGGQETQYF,TGTGCCAGCAGCGTAGGACTAGCGGGAGGAGGCCAAGAGACCCAGTACTTC
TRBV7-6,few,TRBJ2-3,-,CASNLAGTDTQYF,TGTGCCAGCAACCTGGCGGGCACAGATACGCAGTATTTT
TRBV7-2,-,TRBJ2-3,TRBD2,CASSLGASGSPDTQYF,TGTGCCAGCAGCTTAGGGGCTAGCGGGAGTCCAGATACGCAGTATTTT
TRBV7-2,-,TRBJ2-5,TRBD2,CASSSTAGGLSETQYF,TGTGCCAGCAGCTCCACAGCGGGGGGGCTCTCTGAGACCCAGTACTTC
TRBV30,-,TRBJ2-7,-,CAWSNGQPYEQYF,TGTGCCTGGAGTAATGGACAGCCCTACGAGCAGTACTTC
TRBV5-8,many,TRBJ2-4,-,CASSSFLAKNIQYF,TGTGCCAGCAGCTCCTTTCTAGCCAAAAACATTCAGTACTTC
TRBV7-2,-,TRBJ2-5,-,CASSATRWETQYF,TGTGCCAGCAGCGCCACTAGGTGGGAGACCCAGTACTTC
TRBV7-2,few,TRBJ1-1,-,CASTGERLSSEAFF,TGTGCCAGCACCGGAGAGCGGCTCAGCTCTGAAGCTTTCTTT
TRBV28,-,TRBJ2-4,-,CASTRKAKNIQYF,TGTGCCAGCACCCGGAAAGCCAAAAACATTCAGTACTTC
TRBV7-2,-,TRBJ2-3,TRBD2,CASSLSGTPQYF,TGTGCCAGCAGCTTGAGCGGGACCCCGCAGTATTTT
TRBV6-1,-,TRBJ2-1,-,CASSTGYSYNEQFF,TGTGCCAGTTCCACAGGGTACTCCTACAATGAGCAGTTCTTC
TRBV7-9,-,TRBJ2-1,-,CASSTLVDEQFF,TGTGCCAGCAGCACCCTAGTCGATGAGCAGTTCTTC
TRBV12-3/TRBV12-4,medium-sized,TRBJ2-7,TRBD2,CASSGPGGREQYF,TGTGCCAGCAGTGGTCCGGGAGGCAGGGAGCAGTACTTC
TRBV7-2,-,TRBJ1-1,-,CASSLSKGTEAFF,TGTGCCAGCAGCTTATCCAAAGGCACTGAAGCTTTCTTT
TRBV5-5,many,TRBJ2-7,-,CASSLHRVFSHEQYF,TGTGCCAGCAGTTTGCACAGGGTATTCTCCCACGAGCAGTACTTC
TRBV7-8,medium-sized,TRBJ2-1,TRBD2,CASSSERGSSYNEQFF,TGTGCCAGCAGCTCAGAGCGCGGGAGTAGTTACAATGAGCAGTTCTTC
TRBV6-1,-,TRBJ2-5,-,CASFRGRGETQYF,TGTGCCAGCTTTAGAGGGAGAGGAGAGACCCAGTACTTC
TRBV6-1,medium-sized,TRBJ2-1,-,CASRSQGDNEQFF,TGTGCCAGCAGGTCACAGGGAGACAATGAGCAGTTCTTC
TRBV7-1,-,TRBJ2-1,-,CASSSGTETYEQFF,TGTGCCAGCAGCTCAGGGACGGAGACCTACGAGCAGTTCTTC
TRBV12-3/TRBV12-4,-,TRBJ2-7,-,CASKTGNEQYF,TGTGCCAGCAAAACGGGTAATGAGCAGTACTTC
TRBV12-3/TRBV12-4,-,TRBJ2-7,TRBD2,CASSYSGSGYEQYF,TGTGCCAGCAGTTATAGCGGGAGCGGCTACGAGCAGTACTTC
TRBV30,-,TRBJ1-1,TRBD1,CAWSPRQGWNTEAFF,TGTGCCTGGAGTCCACGACAGGGGTGGAACACTGAAGCTTTCTTT
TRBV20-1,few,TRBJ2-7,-,CSAIISGHASYEQYF,TGCAGTGCTATTATAAGCGGGCATGCATCCTACGAGCAGTACTTC
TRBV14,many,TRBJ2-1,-,CASSQDGFSRHEQFF,TGTGCCAGCAGCCAAGATGGTTTTAGCAGACATGAGCAGTTCTTC
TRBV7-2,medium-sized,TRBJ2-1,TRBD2,CAIEEGLARHEQFF,TGTGCCATCGAGGAGGGACTAGCGAGGCATGAGCAGTTCTTC
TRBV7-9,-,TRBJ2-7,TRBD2,CASSPGLAGNEQYF,TGTGCCAGCAGCCCAGGACTAGCGGGAAACGAGCAGTACTTC
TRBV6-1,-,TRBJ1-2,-,CASRGSNYGYTF,TGTGCCAGCAGGGGCAGTAACTATGGCTACACCTTC
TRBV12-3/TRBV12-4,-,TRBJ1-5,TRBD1,CASSAIRGGDQPQHF,TGTGCCAGCAGTGCGATCCGAGGGGGCGATCAGCCCCAGCATTTT
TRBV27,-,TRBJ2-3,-,CASSLWGTSSTDTQYF,TGTGCCAGCAGTTTATGGGGGACTTCTAGCACAGATACGCAGTATTTT
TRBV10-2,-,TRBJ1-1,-,CASSVSRTEAFF,TGCGCCAGCAGTGTGAGTCGTACTGAAGCTTTCTTT
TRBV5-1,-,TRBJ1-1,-,CASSPLAPTGPHTEAFF,TGCGCCAGCAGCCCACTTGCCCCGACAGGCCCCCACACTGAAGCTTTCTTT
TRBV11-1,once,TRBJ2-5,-,CASSAVGSYNEQYF,TGTGCCAGCAGCGCCGTAGGCTCCTACAATGAGCAGTACTTC
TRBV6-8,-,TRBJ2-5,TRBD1,CASSRGDRAETQYF,TGTGCCAGCAGTAGGGGGGACAGGGCGGAGACCCAGTACTTC
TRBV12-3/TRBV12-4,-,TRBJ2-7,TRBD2,CASRRGAYNEQYF,TGTGCCAGCAGGCGGGGGGCTTACAATGAGCAGTACTTC
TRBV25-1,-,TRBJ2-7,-,CASGQSYEQYF,TGTGCCAGCGGACAGTCCTACGAGCAGTACTTC
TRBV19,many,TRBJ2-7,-,CASSIGWGSSYNEQYF,TGTGCCAGTAGTATCGGATGGGGGAGCTCCTACAATGAGCAGTACTTC
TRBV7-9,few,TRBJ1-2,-,CASSLEYGSGYTF,TGTGCCAGCAGCTTAGAATACGGGAGTGGCTACACCTTC
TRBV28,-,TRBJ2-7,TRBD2,CASRGLAGAGEQYF,TGTGCCAGCAGGGGACTAGCGGGAGCAGGCGAGCAGTACTTC
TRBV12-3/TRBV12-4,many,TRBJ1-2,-,CASSFLSTNYGYTF,TGTGCCAGCAGTTTTCTATCCACTAACTATGGCTACACCTTC
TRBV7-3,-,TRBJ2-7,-,CASSLLGESYEQYF,TGTGCCAGCAGCTTACTGGGGGAGTCCTACGAGCAGTACTTC